This TCR beta chain emerged from a study of shared clonotypes between healthy human individuals. Study summary: The study used three CD4 naive, three CD4 memory, two CD8 naive and one CD8 memory plate per donor.

Germline V gives CDR1 MNHNS, CDR2 SASEGT. This CDR3 is built from 16 residues. The V gene end was trimmed by 0 bases and the J gene end by 4 bases; junction bases not matched to a gene: 6. With respect to this clone: The antigen is unknown. Other DNA sequences in this sample translate to the same CDR3.

Profiled with immunoSEQ multiplex PCR; TCRdb holds only in-frame clones, not every one. The repertoire holds millions of clones, with approximately 90% as singletons. Study-level results: Clonotypes not shared had lower generation probabilities than those common to all four donors. Several donors held approximately 4.5% of naive CD4 clonotypes in common. Rarefaction analysis demonstrated incomplete sorted-subset sequencing notwithstanding large depth.

The sequenced sample was naive CD4+ T cells sorted from blood. Subset meaning: CD45RA+ positively selected. This clonotype was obtained from a man aged 18 to 30 in good health. The chain recombines TRBV6-1 with TRBJ1-2, with TRBD1 identical over 9 bases. CDR3 sequence: CASSEALTGGGYGYTF. CDR3 nucleotides: TGTGCCAGCAGTGAAGCGCTTACAGGGGGCGGCTATGGCTACACCTTC.